The 27 T cell receptor beta chains below all came from one sample that was sequenced in a study of PD-1 blockade in classical Hodgkin lymphoma. Brentuximab vedotin exposure varied, and every patient relapsed after autologous stem cell transplantation. Using immunoSEQ multiplex PCR, the repertoire was profiled, and TCRdb retains in-frame clones only, with some absent. The data show about 30,000 clones, roughly two thirds seen once. The material was peripheral blood mononuclear cells (PBMCs), obtained before the second cycle of nivolumab. The receptors stem from a human donor with classical Hodgkin lymphoma.

This clone was observed a handful of times. The rearrangement links TRBV7-6 to TRBJ2-1, with TRBD2 matching 7 bases. Per germline, CDR1 SGHVS and CDR2 FNYEAQ. J gave up 4 bases and V 1 base, and 4 bases lay outside the gene matches. The CDR3 loop spans 15 amino acids. CDR3 in amino acids: CASSLGGGDYNEQFF. Here the CDR3 DNA reads TGTGCCAGCAGCTTAGGCGGGGGAGATTACAATGAGCAGTTCTTC.

The CDR3, as DNA: TGTGCCAGCAGCTTGGCCGGGCCGTCCTATGGCTACACCTTC. Protein: CASSLAGPSYGYTF. The V call is TRBV5-4, the J call TRBJ1-2; D remains unclear. Deletions cut 0 bases from V and 4 bases from J, with 10 bases between. The germline V gene encodes CDR1 SGHNT and CDR2 YYREEE (reference sequence). The CDR3 runs to 14 residues. Together with reference TRBV5-4 and TRBJ1-2, the CDR3 gives the full variable domain: ETGVTQSPTHLIKTRGQQVTLRCSSQSGHNTVSWYQQALGQGPQFIFQYYREEENGRGNFPPRFSGLQFPNYSSELNVNALELDDSALYLCASSLAGPSYGYTFGSGTRLTVV.

This clone was seen just once. The sample carries other DNA sequences with the same CDR3. The chain's CDR3 is CASSYGSETQYF. The CDR3 bases are TGTGCCAGCAGTTACGGTTCGGAGACCCAGTACTTC. J is TRBJ2-5 and V is TRBV6-6, with no clear D. Trimming cost V 2 bases and J 5 bases, with 6 bases left between them. CDR1 is MNHNY, CDR2 SVGAGI, per germline (reference sequence). This CDR3 has 12 residues.

The J gene is TRBJ1-5, the V gene TRBV7-2, with D possibly being TRBD1 (6 bases). CDR3 length: 15 amino acids. With 6 bases removed from V and 2 bases from J, the gap between germline ends came to 14 bases. Germline CDR1 and CDR2: SGHTA and FQGNSA. DNA of the CDR3: TGTGCCAGCAGTCTCACAGGGTGGGGCAATCAGCCCCAGCATTTT. This codes for CASSLTGWGNQPQHF.

The chain is built from TRBV27 and TRBJ2-2; TRBD2 aligns across 7 bases. CDR3 size: 16 residues. V shed 0 bases and J 3 bases; nucleotides not matched to a gene: 4. The germline CDR1 and CDR2 sequences are MNHEY and SMNVEV (reference sequence). The CDR3 DNA sequence: TGTGCCAGCAGTTTATCCCCAGGGAGGGACACCGGGGAGCTGTTTTTT. This encodes CASSLSPGRDTGELFF.

CDR3 in amino acids: CASSMFRGQELGYTF. DNA for the CDR3: TGTGCCAGTAGTATGTTTAGGGGACAGGAGTTGGGCTACACCTTC. The chain has TRBV19 and TRBJ1-2, with TRBD1 identical over 8 bases. The CDR3 is made up of 15 amino acids. V was clipped by 3 bases and J by 8 bases; unmatched bases: 11. CDR1 is LNHDA, CDR2 SQIVND, per germline (reference sequence).

The rearrangement links TRBV28 to TRBJ1-5, with D maybe TRBD1 (5 bases). Trimming left V 1 base short and J 2 bases short, with 15 bases between. Germline loops: CDR1 MDHEN, CDR2 SYDVKM. The CDR3 extends over 17 amino acids. CDR3 in DNA: TGTGCCAGCAGTTTATTAGGCGGTCAGGGAGGCAATCAGCCCCAGCATTTT. It codes for CASSLLGGQGGNQPQHF. The full variable domain, rest sourced from reference TRBV28 and TRBJ1-5, is DVKVTQSSRYLVKRTGEKVFLECVQDMDHENMFWYRQDPGLGLRLIYFSYDVKMKEKGDIPEGYSVSREKKERFSLILESASTNQTSMYLCASSLLGGQGGNQPQHFGDGTRLSIL.

The V gene is TRBV30, the J gene TRBJ2-7; 10 bases map to TRBD1. This CDR3 spans 14 amino acids. The V gene's germline CDR1 is GTSNPN and CDR2 SVGIG (reference sequence). J lost 5 bases, V lost 2 bases, and 6 bases had no gene match. The CDR3 region has the DNA TGTGCCTGGAGTCCCGGACAGGGGGGGCACGAGCAGTACTTC. Its translation: CAWSPGQGGHEQYF.

Concerning this clone itself: Compared with germline, one end of the junction differs, possibly owing to a read error. The chain combines TRBV5-3 with TRBJ2-2; D perhaps matches TRBD2 (6 bases). TRBV5-3 has ORF status, its function being uncertain. The CDR3 runs to 15 residues. The CDR3 DNA reads TGTGCCAGCAGCTTAGGAGGGGTCCGCACCGGGGAGCTGTTTTTT. Amino acid sequence: CASSLGGVRTGELFF.

This sequence joins TRBV7-3 and TRBJ2-2; D not resolved. V dropped 4 bases and J dropped 6 bases, with 12 bases sitting between them. There are 14 residues in the CDR3. CDR1 and CDR2 from the germline V gene are SGHTA and FQGTGA. Here the CDR3 DNA reads TGTGCCAGCAGCTATGACGGACCGCCCGGGGAGCTGTTTTTT. Translating gives CASSYDGPPGELFF.

The chain joins TRBV7-3 to TRBJ2-3, with D possibly TRBD1 on 5 matching bases. CDR3 length equals 12 residues. V was pared by 5 bases and J by 8 bases, with 11 bases between. Germline V gives CDR1 SGHTA, CDR2 FQGTGA. The DNA of the CDR3 is TGTGCCAGCAGCCAAAGGGGTTCTACGCAGTATTTT. Its translation is CASSQRGSTQYF.

The sample holds one count of this clone. V is TRBV4-2 and J is TRBJ1-6; D is perhaps TRBD1 (5 bases). Trimming left V 4 bases short and J 2 bases short, with 15 bases between. CDR3 length equals 17 residues. The germline gives CDR1 LGHNA, CDR2 YNFKEQ. This chain's CDR3 is CASSPDSGSTYNSPLHF. The CDR3 DNA reads TGTGCCAGCAGCCCCGACTCAGGGTCCACCTATAATTCACCCCTCCACTTT.

J is TRBJ1-1 and V is TRBV7-2; no definite D call. This CDR3 comprises 15 residues. Trimming removed 5 bases at V and 0 bases at J, with 13 bases between. The germline CDR1 and CDR2 sequences are SGHTA and FQGNSA. This CDR3 is CASSTDTTLNTEAFF. In DNA, the CDR3 is TGTGCCAGCAGCACAGATACCACTTTGAACACTGAAGCTTTCTTT.

The table lists this clone with a few counts. J is TRBJ2-5 and V is TRBV5-1; the match to TRBD2 covers 7 bases. This CDR3 is 16 amino acids long. CDR1 and CDR2 (germline): SGHRS, YFSETQ. V gave up 0 bases and J gave up 2 bases; unmatched junction bases: 7. The CDR3 reads CASSLGTRSSQETQYF. Written as DNA, the CDR3 is TGCGCCAGCAGCTTGGGGACTAGGAGTTCTCAAGAGACCCAGTACTTC.

The CDR3 sequence: CATSAKARLETQYF. The CDR3 region has the DNA TGTGCCACCAGCGCCAAGGCCAGGTTAGAGACCCAGTACTTC. The chain is built from TRBV15 and TRBJ2-5; no firm D call. V was pared by 5 bases and J by 4 bases, with 14 bases between. The V gene's germline CDR1 is LNHNV and CDR2 YYDKDF (reference sequence). The CDR3 is 14 residues long.

This chain uses TRBV4-3 with TRBJ1-6; a possible D gene is TRBD1 (5 bases). Germline V gives CDR1 LGHNA, CDR2 YSLEER. CDR3 length equals 15 residues. V was trimmed by 0 bases and J by 13 bases, leaving 16 bases between them. Here the CDR3 DNA reads TGCGCCAGCAGCCAAGAAGGGCAGGGCCCCTTCCCCCTCCACTTT. This gives the protein CASSQEGQGPFPLHF.

V usage is TRBV10-1 and J usage is TRBJ2-1; 8 bases map to TRBD1. The CDR3 sequence is 16 residues long. Germline V gene lookup returns CDR1 WNHNN and CDR2 SYGVQD (reference sequence). Trimming at V came to 3 bases and at J to 1 base, leaving 5 bases not matched to a gene. CDR3 coding DNA: TGCGCCAGCAGTGATTTTACAGGGGGTTCCTACAATGAGCAGTTCTTC. Protein: CASSDFTGGSYNEQFF.

The table lists this clone with a few counts. This chain uses TRBV2 with TRBJ2-7, with 10 bases that match TRBD2. The germline CDR1 and CDR2 sequences are SNHLY and FYNNEI. V gave up 0 bases and J gave up 7 bases; unmatched junction bases: 6. CDR3 length: 15 residues. CDR3 region: CASSEALASGGEQYV. In nucleotides, the CDR3 is TGTGCCAGCAGTGAAGCGCTGGCTAGCGGGGGTGAGCAGTACGTC.

This chain connects TRBV4-3 to TRBJ2-2; 7 bases map to TRBD1. CDR1 is LGHNA and CDR2 is YSLEER in the germline V gene. J was trimmed by 6 bases and V by 3 bases; bases with no gene match: 4. CDR3 length: 14 amino acids. CDR3 sequence reads: CASSHDRAPGELFF. The CDR3, as DNA: TGCGCCAGCAGCCATGACAGGGCCCCCGGGGAGCTGTTTTTT.

There are a few counts of this clone. J is TRBJ2-5 and V is TRBV5-1; D might be TRBD1 or TRBD2, each matching 7 bases. Germline V gene sequence: CDR1 SGHRS, CDR2 YFSETQ. Trimming stripped 3 bases from V and 5 bases from J, with 17 bases between. The CDR3 has 15 residues. CDR3 residues: CASSSLSGGVETQYF. Written as DNA, the CDR3 is TGCGCCAGCAGCTCGCTATCAGGGGGGGTGGAGACCCAGTACTTC.

This clone was seen more than once but under ten times. CDR3 nucleotides: TGCGCCAGCAGCCGAGGACTAGCGGGGTACAATGAGCAGTTCTTC. Translation gives CASSRGLAGYNEQFF. The chain combines TRBV4-1 with TRBJ2-1; 12 bases align to TRBD2. Germline CDR1 and CDR2: MGHRA and YSYEKL. The CDR3 contains 15 residues. With 4 bases clipped from V and 4 bases from J, the junction kept 2 bases outside the gene matches.

This clone has a single count. This sequence joins TRBV11-3 and TRBJ1-3, with D unresolved. Trimming left V 3 bases short and J 0 bases short, with 9 bases between. CDR3 length: 15 residues. Germline V gene data show CDR1 as SGHNT and CDR2 as YENEEA. CDR3 bases: TGTGCCAGCAGCTTCGACGTGAGCTCTGGAAACACCATATATTTT. It is translated as CASSFDVSSGNTIYF.

The rearrangement uses TRBV28 and TRBJ2-5; TRBD1 matches at 8 bases. This CDR3 is built from 15 residues. V shed 4 bases, J shed 7 bases, and the junction held 11 bases outside the gene matches. From germline, CDR1 is MDHEN and CDR2 SYDVKM. As DNA, the CDR3 is TGTGCCAGCAGTTCCTCCGGGACAGGCCAGAGGACCCAGTACTTC. It translates to CASSSSGTGQRTQYF.

The genes are TRBV5-5 and TRBJ2-7, with 11 bases matching TRBD2. The junction had 9 bases not matched to a gene; V was cut back by 5 bases and J by 5 bases. CDR1 is SGHKS, CDR2 YYEKEE, per germline (reference sequence). This CDR3 spans 15 amino acids. CDR3: CASRQTLAGGDEQYF. Here the CDR3 DNA reads TGTGCCAGCAGACAAACCCTAGCGGGGGGCGACGAGCAGTACTTC.

The V call is TRBV5-1, the J call TRBJ2-5, with 12 bases fitting TRBD1. The germline gives CDR1 SGHRS, CDR2 YFSETQ. This CDR3 has 16 amino acids. Unmatched junction bases numbered 4, after V lost 0 bases and J lost 4 bases. CDR3 DNA sequence: TGCGCCAGCAGCTTGGGGGGACAGGGGGCTGGAGAGACCCAGTACTTC. This sequence encodes CASSLGGQGAGETQYF.

The V gene is TRBV29-1, the J gene TRBJ1-1; D gene unclear. V gave up 4 bases and J gave up 9 bases, with 15 bases separating them. CDR3 length equals 12 residues. CDR1 is SQVTM, CDR2 ANQGSEA, per germline. The CDR3 nucleotides are TGCAGCGTTGTTTCTGGGGTCCATAAAGCTTTCTTT. Translation: CSVVSGVHKAFF.

This clone was found a few times. The chain recombines TRBV5-4 with TRBJ1-2; D is undetermined. Trimming took off 4 bases at V and 4 bases at J, with 5 bases between the two ends. CDR1 and CDR2 from the germline V gene are SGHNT and YYREEE (reference sequence). The CDR3 sequence is 11 residues long. The CDR3 reads CASSPGYGYTF. The CDR3 DNA sequence: TGTGCCAGCAGCCCGGGCTATGGCTACACCTTC.